This T cell receptor (beta chain) was identified in a study of patients and donors after allogeneic stem cell transplantation. This CDR3 has 13 residues. The germline V gene encodes CDR1 SGHTA and CDR2 FQGTGA. V shed 6 bases and J shed 5 bases, with 12 bases lying between them. TCRdb analysed the RT-PCR reads with MiXCR anew, one entry per CDR3 protein. The sample lists approximately 90,000 distinct CDR3 sequences; around 5% were seen once. The chain links TRBV7-3 to TRBJ2-3; D might be TRBD2 (6 bases). The sample was blood, either unsorted or a sorted T cell fraction (not recorded which). The clonotype was recovered from a human donor who was either an allogeneic HSCT recipient or a stem cell or donor lymphocyte infusion donor (not recorded which). It is not recorded whose cells these are; they may come from a transplant donor. CDR3 coding DNA: TGTGCCAGCAGACCCCCCGGGGGAGATACGCAGTATTTT. This sequence encodes CASRPPGGDTQYF.